Detailed here is one TCR beta chain. Data came from immunoSEQ multiplex PCR; TCRdb stores just in-frame clones and leaves some out. The sample includes 190,000 or so clones, around 89% seen only once; the top ten take 6.5% to 9.5%. The study recruited people aged roughly 18 to 95 years across around 24 US areas. Participants reported their clinical history, and cohort assignment relied on those reports. The entry originates in a study of blood T cell repertoires in COVID-19. As for the study in general: Specimens from acute and convalescent COVID-19 originated in the United States, Italy and Spain.

J gave up 4 bases and V 5 bases, and 5 bases lay outside the gene matches. Looked up from germline, CDR1 is KGHDR and CDR2 is SFDVKD. The CDR3 runs to 15 residues. The chain employs TRBV24-1 and TRBJ2-1, with TRBD1 matching over 9 bases. Input material: PBMCs or T cells enriched from blood (not recorded which). The clonotype was recovered from a woman between 18 and 29 years old who had recovered from COVID-19. The CDR3 sequence: CATSGRDRAYNEQFF. The CDR3 coding sequence is TGTGCCACCAGTGGTCGGGACAGGGCTTACAATGAGCAGTTCTTC.